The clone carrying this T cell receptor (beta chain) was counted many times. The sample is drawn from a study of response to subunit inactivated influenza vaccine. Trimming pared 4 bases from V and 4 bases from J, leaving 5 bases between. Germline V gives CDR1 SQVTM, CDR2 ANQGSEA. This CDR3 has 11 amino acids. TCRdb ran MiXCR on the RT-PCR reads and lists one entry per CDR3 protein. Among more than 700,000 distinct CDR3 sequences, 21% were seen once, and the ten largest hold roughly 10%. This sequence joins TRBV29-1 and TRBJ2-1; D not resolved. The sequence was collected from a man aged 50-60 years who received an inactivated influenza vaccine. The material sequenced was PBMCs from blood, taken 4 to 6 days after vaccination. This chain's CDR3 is CSVGWYNEQFF. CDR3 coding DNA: TGCAGCGTTGGGTGGTACAATGAGCAGTTCTTC.